This is a list of T cell receptor beta chains from one sample in a study of PD-1 blockade in classical Hodgkin lymphoma. Libraries were prepared by immunoSEQ multiplex PCR; TCRdb keeps only in-frame clonotypes and omits some of them. The sample has roughly 40,000 clones, 85% to 90% seen once. This sample comprised peripheral blood mononuclear cells (PBMCs), obtained at baseline. Every receptor here comes from a human donor with classical Hodgkin lymphoma. The CDR3 runs from the conserved cysteine through the conserved F or W.

CDR3 length | V gene | CDR3 protein
14 | TRBV5-1 | CASSLDRATDTQYF
16 | TRBV27 | CASSSSGTSGAYEQYF
15 | TRBV6-1 | CASSRGGGREETQYF
17 | TRBV19 | CASSRRDRGSSYNEQFF
15 | TRBV5-1 | CASIGGTGPSYEQYF
15 | TRBV5-5 | CASSPRSPSNQPQHF
15 | TRBV5-1 | CASSLGAGDYNEQFF
15 | TRBV27 | CASTGTSGSSDTQYF
17 | TRBV4-2 | CASSQEPPGQASYEQYF
16 | TRBV9 | CASSPSGTGLGTEAFF
14 | TRBV19 | CAAGTSSAYNEQFF
16 | TRBV10-1 | CASSEIRREDRNEQFF
13 | TRBV19 | CASSRQGKYEQYF
14 | TRBV11-2 | CASSLDGNTYEQYF
19 | TRBV5-6 | CASSLGTYLLAGQQETQYF
12 | TRBV2 | CASRGLAYGYTF
14 | TRBV7-9 | CASSPPGSYNEQFF
14 | TRBV29-1 | CSVVVRGSTDTQYF
15 | TRBV7-3 | CASSLLHSSYNEQFF
15 | TRBV6-4 | CASSATAANTGELFF
16 | TRBV6-5 | CASSYSVAGDGYEQYF
11 | TRBV6-1 | CASSEGSEQYF
14 | TRBV5-4 | CASSGGDSPYEQYF
9 | TRBV9 | CASGHPQYF
15 | TRBV5-8 | CASNHRGRSYNEQFF
15 | TRBV7-2 | CASSLWDSSNTEAFF
15 | TRBV18 | CASSPGSRGVHEQYF
14 | TRBV23-1 | CASRFSVGRRELFF
16 | TRBV5-1 | CASSTSGPSASETQYF